This record looks at one T cell receptor beta chain sequence and its context. This clone was picked up one time. The antigen this receptor binds is unknown. Base qualities are missing; no much larger clone stands one base away. These data come from a study of technical replicates of blood from several donors (TCRdb year 2017). The germline V gene supplies CDR1 SGHTA and CDR2 FQGNSA. The CDR3 numbers 16 residues from cysteine through phenylalanine. This entry keeps only the CDR3 DNA: 48 bases, framed from base 1. After removal of 3 bases from V and 1 base from J, the junction retains 6 bases not matched to a gene. Library construction relied on the immunoSEQ multiplex PCR assay. Sourced from immuneACCESS, this table was stored by TCRdb with only in-frame sequences that have V and J called. A share of the clones is absent; for the studies checked, an unresolved V gene accounts for under half, and the remainder has no known explanation. For this sample there are about 61,000 clones; less than 98% appear just once. The top ten hold over 0.15% of the sample.

This clonotype was obtained from a human donor in good health. Specimen: T cells isolated from PBMCs. Here the chain combines TRBV7-2 and TRBJ2-1; 7 bases in between match TRBD2. The CDR3 in this case is CASSLGGPLSYNEQFF. At the DNA level, the sequence is TGTGCCAGCAGCTTGGGAGGGCCTTTGTCCTACAATGAGCAGTTCTTC.